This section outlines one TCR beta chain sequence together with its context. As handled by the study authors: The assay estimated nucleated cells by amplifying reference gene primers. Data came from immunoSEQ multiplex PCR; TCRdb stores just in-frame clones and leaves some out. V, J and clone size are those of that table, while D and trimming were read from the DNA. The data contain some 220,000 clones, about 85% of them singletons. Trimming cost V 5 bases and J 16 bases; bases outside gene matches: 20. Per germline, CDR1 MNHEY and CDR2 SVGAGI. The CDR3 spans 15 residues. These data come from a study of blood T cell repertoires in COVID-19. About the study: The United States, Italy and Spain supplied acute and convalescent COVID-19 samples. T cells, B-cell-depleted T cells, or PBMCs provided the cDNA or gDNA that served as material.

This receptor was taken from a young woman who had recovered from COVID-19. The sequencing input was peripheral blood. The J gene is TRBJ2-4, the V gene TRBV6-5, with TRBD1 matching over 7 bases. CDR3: CASSQNRDRAFSTYF. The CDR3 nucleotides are TGTGCCAGCAGTCAGAACCGGGACAGAGCCTTTTCCACTTACTTC.